These 7 T cell receptor beta chains were all obtained from the same sample, sequenced in a study of CD8+CD57+ T cells in acquired aplastic anemia. It was genomic DNA that served as the template for profiling TCR beta VDJ and CDR3. TCRdb reprocessed the reads via MiXCR and lists one record per CDR3 protein. The sample contains 200,000 to 250,000 distinct CDR3 sequences, 34% of which appear only once. Sample: sorted CD4+, CD8+, or CD8+CD57+ T cells (not recorded which) from PBMCs. The receptor source for this set is a human donor in good health, serving as a control.

In the case of this clonotype: A read error is possible here, since a much larger clone lies one base away. The chain recombines TRBV11-1 with TRBJ2-3; 8 nucleotides line up with TRBD2. Germline V gives CDR1 SGHAT, CDR2 FQDESV (reference sequence). This CDR3 is 15 amino acids long. CDR3 loop: CAGSLAGGTTDTQYF. The CDR3 DNA follows: TGTGCCGGCAGCCTGGCGGGGGGCACCACAGATACGCAGTATTTT.

The chain uses TRBV5-1 and TRBJ2-1, with 7 bases that match TRBD1. CDR1 SGHRS and CDR2 YFSETQ come from the germline V gene. The V segment lost 1 base and the J segment 0 bases; nucleotides outside the gene matches: 4. The CDR3 totals 16 residues. This CDR3 reads CASSLTGDSSYNEQFF. CDR3 DNA sequence: TGCGCCAGCAGCTTGACAGGGGACAGCTCCTACAATGAGCAGTTCTTC. Supplemented by reference TRBV5-1 and TRBJ2-1, the full variable domain reads KAGVTQTPRYLIKTRGQQVTLSCSPISGHRSVSWYQQTPGQGLQFLFEYFSETQRNKGNFPGRFSGRQFSNSRSEMNVSTLELGDSALYLCASSLTGDSSYNEQFFGPGTRLTVL.

This clonotype was picked up many times. The CDR3 protein is CSAAPGDSDTYEQYF. CDR3 nucleotide sequence: TGCAGTGCCGCCCCCGGTGACAGTGATACCTACGAGCAGTACTTC. This chain uses TRBV20-1 with TRBJ2-7, with a possible D match to TRBD1 (5 bases). The CDR3 extends over 15 amino acids. Germline-derived CDR1 and CDR2 are DFQATT and SNEGSKA (reference sequence). Trimming cost V 6 bases and J 2 bases, with 20 bases left between them.

The chain couples TRBV14 to TRBJ2-1; the match to TRBD2 covers 13 bases. Germline V lookup: CDR1 SGHDN, CDR2 FVKESK. The CDR3 loop spans 18 amino acids. The J segment lost 4 bases and the V segment lost 4 bases, leaving 10 bases of the junction unmatched. For the CDR3, the DNA is TGTGCCAGCAGCCTACGACTAGCGGGAGGCCTAAGGTACAATGAGCAGTTCTTC. This gives the protein CASSLRLAGGLRYNEQFF.

This clonotype came up many times. The V and J genes are TRBV19 and TRBJ2-2; 7 nucleotides agree with TRBD1. The CDR3 sequence is 15 residues long. Trimming cost V 5 bases and J 4 bases; bases outside gene matches: 7. CDR1 and CDR2 from the germline V gene are LNHDA and SQIVND (reference sequence). The CDR3 loop is CASSFTGAGTGELFF. DNA of the CDR3: TGTGCCAGTAGTTTCACAGGGGCGGGCACCGGGGAGCTGTTTTTT.

The rearrangement links TRBV29-1 to TRBJ2-1; TRBD2 matches 11 bases. The CDR3 consists of 12 residues. Germline loops: CDR1 SQVTM, CDR2 ANQGSEA. V lost 6 bases to trimming and J lost 14 bases; unmatched junction nucleotides: 9. The CDR3 reads CSVVLAGDAEFF. The CDR3 DNA follows: TGCAGCGTGGTACTAGCGGGGGATGCCGAGTTCTTC.

This clonotype was recorded a few times. V usage is TRBV3-1 and J usage is TRBJ1-6, with D maybe TRBD1 (5 bases). Trimming cost V 4 bases and J 10 bases, with 17 bases left between them. Germline CDR1 is LGHDT and CDR2 is YNNKEL (reference sequence). This CDR3 region has 15 residues. This chain's CDR3 is CASSLGRGGGSPLHF. CDR3 coding DNA: TGTGCCAGCAGCCTTGGCCGGGGGGGTGGGTCACCCCTCCACTTT.